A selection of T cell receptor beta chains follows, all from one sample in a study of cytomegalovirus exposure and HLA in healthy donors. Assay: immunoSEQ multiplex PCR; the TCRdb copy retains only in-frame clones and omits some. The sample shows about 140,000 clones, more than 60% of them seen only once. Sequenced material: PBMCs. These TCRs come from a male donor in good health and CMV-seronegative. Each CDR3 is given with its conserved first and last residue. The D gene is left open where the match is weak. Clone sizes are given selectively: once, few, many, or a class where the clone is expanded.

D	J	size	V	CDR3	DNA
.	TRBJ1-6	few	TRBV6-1	CASSEPGDSPLHF	TGTGCCAGCAGTGAACCCGGGGATTCACCCCTCCACTTT
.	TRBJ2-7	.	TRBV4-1	CASSHVGYEQYF	TGCGCCAGCAGTCACGTCGGTTACGAGCAGTACTTC
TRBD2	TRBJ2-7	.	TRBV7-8	CASSLAAVLLAGAYEQYF	TGTGCCAGCAGCTTAGCTGCAGTCCTACTAGCGGGAGCCTACGAGCAGTACTTC
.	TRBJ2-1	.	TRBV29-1	CSVEGASYNEQFF	TGCAGCGTTGAGGGGGCCTCCTACAATGAGCAGTTCTTC
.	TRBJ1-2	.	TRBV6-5	CASSPGYANYGYTF	TGTGCCAGCAGTCCAGGATACGCTAACTATGGCTACACCTTC
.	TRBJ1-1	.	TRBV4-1	CASSQGTFLNTEAFF	TGCGCCAGCAGCCAAGGGACATTCTTGAACACTGAAGCTTTCTTT
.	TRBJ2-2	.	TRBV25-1	CASSEIRGDTGELFF	TGTGCCAGCAGTGAAATCAGGGGGGACACCGGGGAGCTGTTTTTT
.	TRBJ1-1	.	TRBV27	CASSAITEEAFF	TGTGCCAGCAGTGCCATTACTGAGGAAGCTTTCTTT
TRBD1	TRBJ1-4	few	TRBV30	CAWAGTGVSNEKLFF	TGTGCCTGGGCCGGGACAGGGGTATCTAATGAAAAACTGTTTTTT
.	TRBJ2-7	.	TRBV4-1	CASSSRGTYEQYF	TGCGCCAGCAGCAGTAGAGGGACCTACGAGCAGTACTTC
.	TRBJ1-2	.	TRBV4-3	CASSQEIRTNYGYPF	TGCGCCAGCAGCCAAGAAATCCGTACTAACTATGGCTACCCCTTC
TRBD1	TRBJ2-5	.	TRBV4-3	CASSRGQGREETQYF	TGCGCCAGCAGCCGGGGACAGGGAAGGGAGGAGACCCAGTACTTC
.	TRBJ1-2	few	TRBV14	CASSPGTFYGYGYTF	TGTGCCAGCAGCCCCGGGACATTCTATGGCTATGGCTACACCTTC
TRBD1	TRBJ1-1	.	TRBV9	CASSTGQGGWDTEAFF	TGTGCCAGCAGCACTGGACAGGGGGGTTGGGACACTGAAGCTTTCTTT
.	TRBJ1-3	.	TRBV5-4	CASSRSLGGNTIYF	TGTGCCAGCAGCCGATCTCTCGGTGGAAACACCATATATTTT
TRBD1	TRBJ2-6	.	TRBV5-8	CASRPGTGSSGANVLTF	TGTGCCAGCAGACCCGGGACAGGGAGCTCTGGGGCCAACGTCCTGACTTTC
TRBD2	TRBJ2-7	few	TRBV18	CASSPPRGGSGSYEQYF	TGTGCCAGCTCACCACCGCGTGGCGGGAGTGGGTCCTACGAGCAGTACTTC
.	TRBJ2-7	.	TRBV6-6	CASLRGNEQYF	TGTGCCAGCCTTAGGGGTAACGAGCAGTACTTC
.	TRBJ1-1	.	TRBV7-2	CASTVNTEAFF	TGTGCCAGCACAGTGAACACTGAAGCTTTCTTT
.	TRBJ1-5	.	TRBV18	CASSPGQNQPQHF	TGTGCCAGCTCACCAGGACAGAATCAGCCCCAGCATTTT
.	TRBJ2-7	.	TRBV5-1	CASSLAQGRHEQYF	TGCGCCAGCAGCTTGGCCCAGGGTCGGCACGAGCAGTACTTC
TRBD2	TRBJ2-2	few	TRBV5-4	CASGAGGDTGELFF	TGTGCCAGCGGAGCGGGAGGGGACACCGGGGAGCTGTTTTTT
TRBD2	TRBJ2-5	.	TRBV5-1	CASSLIVQRETYNGVETQYF	TGCGCCAGCAGCTTGATCGTACAGCGGGAGACCTACAATGGGGTAGAGACCCAGTACTTC
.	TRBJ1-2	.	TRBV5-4	CASSDVGGGNYGYTF	TGTGCCAGCAGCGACGTTGGGGGCGGTAACTATGGCTACACCTTC
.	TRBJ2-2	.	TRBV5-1	CASSLETGRLTGELFF	TGCGCCAGCAGCTTGGAAACGGGAAGGCTCACCGGGGAGCTGTTTTTT
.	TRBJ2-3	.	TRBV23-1	CASSQSCGTDQTLTDTQYF	TGCGCCAGCAGTCAATCCTGCGGGACTGATCAGACCCTCACAGATACGCAGTATTTT
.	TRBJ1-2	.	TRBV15	CATSRDGAAGYTF	TGTGCCACCAGCAGAGATGGTGCTGCGGGCTACACCTTC
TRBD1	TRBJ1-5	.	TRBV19	CASQTGGNRNQPQHF	TGTGCCAGCCAGACAGGGGGCAATCGCAATCAGCCCCAGCATTTT
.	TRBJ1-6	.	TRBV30	CAWTLGLNRYNSPLHF	TGTGCCTGGACCTTAGGACTTAATCGATATAATTCACCCCTCCACTTT
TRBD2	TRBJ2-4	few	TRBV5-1	CASSSGTSGWLGNIQYF	TGCGCCAGCAGCTCAGGGACTAGCGGTTGGTTAGGCAACATTCAGTACTTC
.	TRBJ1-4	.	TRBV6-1	CASIGHRDGKLFF	TGTGCCAGCATTGGACACCGAGATGGGAAACTGTTTTTT
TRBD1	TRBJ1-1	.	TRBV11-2	CASSITGTGGTEAFF	TGTGCCAGCAGCATCACCGGGACAGGGGGGACTGAAGCTTTCTTT
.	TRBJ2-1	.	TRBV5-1	CASSLPGTPLMDEQFF	TGCGCCAGCAGCTTACCCGGGACTCCCCTGATGGATGAGCAGTTCTTC
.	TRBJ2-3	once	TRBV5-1	CASRNGGSTDTQYF	TGCGCCAGCAGGAACGGCGGATCCACAGATACGCAGTATTTT
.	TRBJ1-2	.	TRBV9	CASSATGSGNYGYTF	TGTGCCAGCAGCGCAACGGGGTCGGGTAACTATGGCTACACCTTC
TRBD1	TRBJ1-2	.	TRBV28	CASSLTGGLGNYGYTF	TGTGCCAGCAGTTTGACAGGGGGCCTAGGTAACTATGGCTACACCTTC
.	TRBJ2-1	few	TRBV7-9	CASSSRGGSYNEQFF	TGTGCCAGCAGCTCGAGGGGGGGGTCGTACAATGAGCAGTTCTTC
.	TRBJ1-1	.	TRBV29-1	CSVLLTRSNTEAFF	TGCAGCGTACTCCTTACTCGGTCGAACACTGAAGCTTTCTTT
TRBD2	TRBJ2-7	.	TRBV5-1	CASSLRGETYEQYF	TGCGCCAGCAGCTTACGGGGGGAAACCTACGAGCAGTACTTC
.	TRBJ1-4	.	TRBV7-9	CASTHLPEANEKLFF	TGTGCCAGCACCCATTTGCCAGAGGCTAATGAAAAACTGTTTTTT